This paragraph covers one T cell receptor beta chain sequence. The sample originates from a study of somatic mutations in cytotoxic T cells in rheumatoid arthritis. Measured with immunoSEQ multiplex PCR; TCRdb has only the in-frame clones, and not every one. Of almost 4,000 clones in the sample, 93% were seen once. Sequencing was done on a sample of CD8+ T cells sorted from blood. The TCR comes from a woman aged 60-70 years with rheumatoid arthritis.

This chain's CDR3 is CATNQPEGAPTGELFF. CDR3 nucleotides: TGTGCCACCAACCAACCAGAAGGGGCTCCCACCGGGGAGCTGTTTTTT. The gene calls are TRBV2 and TRBJ2-2; D might be TRBD1 (5 bases). V lost 10 bases and J lost 4, with 22 bases in between. This CDR3 is built from 16 residues. Germline CDR1 and CDR2: SNHLY and FYNNEI.